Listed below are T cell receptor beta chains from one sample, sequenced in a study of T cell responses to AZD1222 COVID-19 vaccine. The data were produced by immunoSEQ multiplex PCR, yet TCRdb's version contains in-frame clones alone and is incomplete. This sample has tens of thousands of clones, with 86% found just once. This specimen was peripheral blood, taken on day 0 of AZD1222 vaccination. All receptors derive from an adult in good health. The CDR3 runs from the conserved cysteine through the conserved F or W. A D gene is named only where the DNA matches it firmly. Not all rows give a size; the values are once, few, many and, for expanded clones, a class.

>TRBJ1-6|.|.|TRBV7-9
TGTGCCAGCAGCTTAGACGGCCCCAATTCACCCCTCCACTTT
CASSLDGPNSPLHF
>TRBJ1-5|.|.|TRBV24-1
TGTGCCACCAGTGCGTCAGTGAATCAGCCCCAGCATTTT
CATSASVNQPQHF
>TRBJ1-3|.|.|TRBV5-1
TGCGCCAGCAGCTTGGAAGGCAGGGTCGTCTCTGGAAACACCATATATTTT
CASSLEGRVVSGNTIYF
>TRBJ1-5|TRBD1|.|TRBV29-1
TGCAGCGTTGGAGCGGCGGCAGGGGGGAGCAATCAGCCCCAGCATTTT
CSVGAAAGGSNQPQHF
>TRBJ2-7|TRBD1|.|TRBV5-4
TGTGCCAGCAGCCCCCAGGACAGGGGTACCTACGAGCAGTACTTC
CASSPQDRGTYEQYF
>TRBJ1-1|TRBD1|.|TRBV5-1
TGCGCCAGCAGCCCAGGACAGGGGCGGCACACTGAAGCTTTCTTT
CASSPGQGRHTEAFF
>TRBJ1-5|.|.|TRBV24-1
TGTGCCACCTGGGGGGAGGGCAATCAGCCCCAGCATTTT
CATWGEGNQPQHF
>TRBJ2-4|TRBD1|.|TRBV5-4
TGTGCCAGCAGCTCTTTTAACCGGGACAGGGGCATTCAGTACTTC
CASSSFNRDRGIQYF
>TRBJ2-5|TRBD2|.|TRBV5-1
TGCGCCAGCAAACCTGGACCCCTAGCGGGTCAAGAGACCCAGTACTTC
CASKPGPLAGQETQYF
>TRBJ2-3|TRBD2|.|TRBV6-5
TGTGCCAGCAGCATTACTAGCGGGGGGGCAGATACGCAGTATTTT
CASSITSGGADTQYF
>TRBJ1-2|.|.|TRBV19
TGTGCCAGTAGTATCCCGGGGCGATCGTATGGCTACACCTTC
CASSIPGRSYGYTF
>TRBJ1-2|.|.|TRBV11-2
TGTGCCAGCAGCTTAGCAGCCGGGAAGCCTTATGGCTACACCTTC
CASSLAAGKPYGYTF
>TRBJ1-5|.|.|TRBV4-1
TGCGCCAGCAGCCTCACCTGGGCAGACGATCAGCCCCAGCATTTT
CASSLTWADDQPQHF
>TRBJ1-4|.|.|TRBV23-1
TGCGCCAGCAGTCAATCAAGGGTTACCCCCCGGAATGAAAAACTGTTTTTT
CASSQSRVTPRNEKLFF
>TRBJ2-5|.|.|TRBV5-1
TGCGCCAGCAGCTTGGGGGCCGGGGTCCAAGAGGCCCAGTACTTC
CASSLGAGVQEAQYF
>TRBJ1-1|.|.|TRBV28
TGTGCCAGCATCCGGCGGTTGAACACTGAAGCTTTCTTT
CASIRRLNTEAFF
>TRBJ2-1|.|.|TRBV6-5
TGTGCCAGCACTGGGGCGGCCCTCAATGAGCAGTTCTTC
CASTGAALNEQFF
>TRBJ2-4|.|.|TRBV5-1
TGCGCCAGCAGCTTGGACTTAGGAGGGAGGAACATTCAGTACTTC
CASSLDLGGRNIQYF
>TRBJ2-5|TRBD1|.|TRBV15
TGTGCCACCAGCACACGGACAGGGAAAGAGACCCAGTACTTC
CATSTRTGKETQYF
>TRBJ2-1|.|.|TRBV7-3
TGTGCCAGCAGCCAGACGGGGCCCTCCTACAATGAGCAGTTCTTC
CASSQTGPSYNEQFF
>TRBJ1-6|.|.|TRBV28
TGTGCCAGCAGTTTACGAGACAGGCCGGCACCCCTCCACTTT
CASSLRDRPAPLHF
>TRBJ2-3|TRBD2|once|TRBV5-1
TGCGCCAGCAGCTTAATTAGCGGGAGGACAGATACGCAGTATTTT
CASSLISGRTDTQYF
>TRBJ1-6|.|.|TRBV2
TGTGCCAGCAGTGTCGCAATCGTCGGTTCACCCCTCCACTTT
CASSVAIVGSPLHF
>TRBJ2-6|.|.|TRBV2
TGTGCCAGCAGTGGACGGAGCTCTGGGGCCAACGTCCTGACTTTC
CASSGRSSGANVLTF
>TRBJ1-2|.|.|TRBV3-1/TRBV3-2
TGTGCCAGCAGCCCCGAGGCCTACTATGGCTACACCTTC
CASSPEAYYGYTF
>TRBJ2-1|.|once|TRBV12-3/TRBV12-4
TGTGCCAGCAGCTCCCTTTACGGTGAGCAGTTCTTC
CASSSLYGEQFF
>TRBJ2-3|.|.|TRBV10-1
TGCGCCAGCAGTGACCCCTCGGGCCCAGATACGCAGTATTTT
CASSDPSGPDTQYF
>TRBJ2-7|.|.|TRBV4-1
TGCGCCAGCAGCCCCCGCGGCGTTTACGAGCAGTACTTC
CASSPRGVYEQYF
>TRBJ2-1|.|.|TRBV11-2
TGTGCCAGCAGCCCCTCCTCTTGGTCCTACAATGAGCAGTTCTTC
CASSPSSWSYNEQFF
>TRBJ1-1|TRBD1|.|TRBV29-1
TGCAGCGTCCCCGGGACAGGGAGGATGAACACTGAAGCTTTCTTT
CSVPGTGRMNTEAFF
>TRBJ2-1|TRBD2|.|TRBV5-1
TGCGCCAGCAGCTTGGGAGGAGCGGGAGTTACCTACAATGAGCAGTTCTTC
CASSLGGAGVTYNEQFF
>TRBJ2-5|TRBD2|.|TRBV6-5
TGTGCCAGCTGCCGCTCGGGGGGTCAAGAGACCCAGTACTTC
CASCRSGGQETQYF